This TCR beta chain was found in a study of blood T cell repertoires in COVID-19. The CDR3 is 12 amino acids. The ends were cut back, 1 base at V and 8 bases at J, with 8 bases in the middle. Germline CDR1 reads MNHNS; CDR2 reads SASEGT. Clones were sequenced by immunoSEQ multiplex PCR, and TCRdb holds only the in-frame ones, with some missing. This table has about 89,000 clones, about 95% appearing once. What was sequenced was peripheral blood. The chain carries TRBV6-1 and TRBJ1-2; D gene unclear. The receptor comes from a human donor with active COVID-19. The donor label of this sample is uncertain. The chain's CDR3 is CASSEVSNGYTF. CDR3 in DNA: TGTGCCAGCAGTGAAGTAAGCAACGGCTACACCTTC.